This T cell receptor (beta chain) was observed in a study of chemoradiotherapy in HPV16-positive cancers. Study information: Candidate HPV-specific T-cell clones and common TCR motifs came from functional assays in two HPV16-positive patients.

General observations from the study: For HPV16-positive patients, expanding HPV-responsive T cells associated with longer recurrence-free survival. Non-HPV-specific T cells did not expand in tumors during treatment, whereas candidate HPV-specific clones and E7-related motifs did.

Germline V gene sequence: CDR1 SGHVS, CDR2 FNYEAQ. Trimming pared 7 bases from V and 2 bases from J, leaving 14 bases between. This CDR3 is 15 amino acids long. A note on this clone: The antigen remains undetermined.

Repeated repertoire sampling spanned the course of chemoradiotherapy. Generated by immunoSEQ multiplex PCR, the TCRdb table keeps only in-frame clones and is missing some. The sample lists tens of thousands of clones, 87% occurring once. The receptor was isolated from a human donor with HPV-associated anogenital cancer. J is TRBJ2-2 and V is TRBV7-6; a weak D match, TRBD2 (6 bases). The sample in question was blood, obtained from a patient who underwent chemoradiotherapy. The CDR3 loop reads CASNTEGRNTGELFF. DNA of the CDR3: TGTGCCAGCAACACGGAGGGGCGCAACACCGGGGAGCTGTTTTTT. Full variable domain (outside the CDR3, taken from reference TRBV7-6 and TRBJ2-2): GAGVSQSPRYKVTKRGQDVALRCDPISGHVSLYWYRQALGQGPEFLTYFNYEAQQDKSGLPNDRFSAERPEGSISTLTIQRTEQRDSAMYRCASNTEGRNTGELFFGEGSRLTVL.